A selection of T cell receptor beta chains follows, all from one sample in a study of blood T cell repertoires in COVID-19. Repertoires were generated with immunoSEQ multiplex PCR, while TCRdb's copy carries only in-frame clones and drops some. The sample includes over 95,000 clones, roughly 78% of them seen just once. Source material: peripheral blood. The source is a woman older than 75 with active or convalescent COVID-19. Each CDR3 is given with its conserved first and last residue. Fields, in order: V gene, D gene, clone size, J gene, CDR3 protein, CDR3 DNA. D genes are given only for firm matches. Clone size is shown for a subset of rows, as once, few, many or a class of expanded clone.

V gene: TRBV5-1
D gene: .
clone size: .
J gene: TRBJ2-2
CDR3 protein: CASSPRTQGNTGELFF
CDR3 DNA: TGCGCCAGCAGCCCCCGTACACAGGGTAATACCGGGGAGCTGTTTTTT

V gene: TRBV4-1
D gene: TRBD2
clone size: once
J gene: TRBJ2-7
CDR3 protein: CASSPWEGSHEQYF
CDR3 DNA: TGCGCCAGCAGCCCATGGGAGGGGTCCCACGAGCAGTACTTC

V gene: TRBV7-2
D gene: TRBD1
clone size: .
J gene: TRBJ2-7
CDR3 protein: CASSARQGPYEQYF
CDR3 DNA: TGTGCCAGCAGCGCCCGACAGGGCCCCTACGAGCAGTACTTC

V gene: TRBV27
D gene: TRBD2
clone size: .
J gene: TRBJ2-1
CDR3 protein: CASSLAGGRGGEQFF
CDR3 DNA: TGTGCCAGCAGCTTAGCGGGAGGGCGGGGTGGTGAGCAGTTCTTC

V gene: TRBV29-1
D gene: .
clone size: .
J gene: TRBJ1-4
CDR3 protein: CSVGDTEKLFF
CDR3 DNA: TGCAGCGTTGGGGACACTGAAAAACTGTTTTTT

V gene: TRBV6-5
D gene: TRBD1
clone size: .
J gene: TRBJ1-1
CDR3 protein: CASSSWGTANTEAFF
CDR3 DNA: TGTGCCAGCAGTTCCTGGGGGACAGCGAACACTGAAGCTTTCTTT

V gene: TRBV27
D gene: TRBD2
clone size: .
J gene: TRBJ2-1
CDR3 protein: CASSLSSALAVYNEQFF
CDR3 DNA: TGTGCCAGCAGTTTATCGAGCGCACTAGCGGTTTACAATGAGCAGTTCTTC

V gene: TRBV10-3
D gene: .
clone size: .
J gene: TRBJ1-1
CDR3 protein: CAISQTENTEAFF
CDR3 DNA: TGTGCCATCAGCCAAACTGAGAACACTGAAGCTTTCTTT

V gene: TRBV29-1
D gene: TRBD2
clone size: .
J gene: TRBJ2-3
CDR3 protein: CSVGTSGSDTQYF
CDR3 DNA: TGCAGCGTTGGGACTAGCGGGAGTGATACGCAGTATTTT

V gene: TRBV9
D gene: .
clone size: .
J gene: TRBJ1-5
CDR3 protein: CASSRGGAPEPQHF
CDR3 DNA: TGTGCCAGCAGCCGTGGCGGGGCCCCCGAGCCCCAGCATTTT

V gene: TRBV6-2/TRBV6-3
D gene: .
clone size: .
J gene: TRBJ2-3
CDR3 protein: CASSPGLVRSTDTQYF
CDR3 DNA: TGTGCCAGCAGCCCCGGCCTAGTAAGAAGCACAGATACGCAGTATTTT

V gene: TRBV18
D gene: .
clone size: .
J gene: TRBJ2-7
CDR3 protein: CASSPPPGHYEQYF
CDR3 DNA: TGTGCCAGCTCACCACCTCCAGGACACTACGAGCAGTACTTC

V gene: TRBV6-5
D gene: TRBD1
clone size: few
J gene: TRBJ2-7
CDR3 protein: CASRTGGRFYEQYF
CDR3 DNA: TGTGCCAGCAGAACAGGGGGAAGGTTCTACGAGCAGTACTTC

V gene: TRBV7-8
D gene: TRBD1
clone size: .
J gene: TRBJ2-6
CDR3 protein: CASSDHPSGTGVSGANVLTF
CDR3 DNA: TGTGCCAGCAGCGATCACCCCTCCGGGACAGGGGTGTCTGGGGCCAACGTCCTGACTTTC

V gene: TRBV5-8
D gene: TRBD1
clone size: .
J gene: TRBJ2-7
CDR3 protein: CASSRTGSFYEQYF
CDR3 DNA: TGTGCCAGCAGCAGGACAGGGTCCTTCTACGAGCAGTACTTC

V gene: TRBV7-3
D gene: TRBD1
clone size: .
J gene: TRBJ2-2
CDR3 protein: CASSPPGQGPGGELFF
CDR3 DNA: TGTGCCAGCTCCCCTCCGGGACAGGGCCCTGGGGGGGAGCTGTTTTTT

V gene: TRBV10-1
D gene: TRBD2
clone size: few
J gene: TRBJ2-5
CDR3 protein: CASSESRGGQETQYF
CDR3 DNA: TGCGCCAGCAGTGAGTCACGGGGAGGGCAAGAGACCCAGTACTTC

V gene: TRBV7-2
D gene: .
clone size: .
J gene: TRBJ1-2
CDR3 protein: CASSLARLYGYTF
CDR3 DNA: TGTGCCAGCAGCTTAGCGCGGCTCTATGGCTACACCTTC

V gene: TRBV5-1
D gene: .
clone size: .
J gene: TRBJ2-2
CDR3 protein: CASSLIPGWDTGELFF
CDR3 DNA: TGTGCCAGCAGCCTAATCCCCGGGTGGGACACCGGGGAGCTGTTTTTT

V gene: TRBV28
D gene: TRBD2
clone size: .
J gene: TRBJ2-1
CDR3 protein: CASSSGLAQTNEQFF
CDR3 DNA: TGTGCCAGCAGTTCAGGACTAGCGCAGACCAATGAGCAGTTCTTC

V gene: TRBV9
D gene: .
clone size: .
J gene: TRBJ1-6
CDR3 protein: CASSSQGSYNSPLHF
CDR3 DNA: TGTGCCAGCAGCAGTCAGGGGTCCTATAATTCACCCCTCCACTTT

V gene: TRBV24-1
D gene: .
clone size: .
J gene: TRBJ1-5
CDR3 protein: CATSKDGDQPQHF
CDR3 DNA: TGTGCCACCAGCAAAGACGGAGATCAGCCCCAGCATTTT

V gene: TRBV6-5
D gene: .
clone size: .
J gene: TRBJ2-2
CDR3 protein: CASKFVVNTGELFF
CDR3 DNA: TGTGCCAGCAAGTTCGTAGTTAATACCGGGGAGCTGTTTTTT

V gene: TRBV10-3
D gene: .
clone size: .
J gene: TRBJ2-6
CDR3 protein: CAISPIPGRGANVLTF
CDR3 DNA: TGTGCCATCAGTCCTATCCCCGGCAGGGGGGCCAACGTCCTGACTTTC

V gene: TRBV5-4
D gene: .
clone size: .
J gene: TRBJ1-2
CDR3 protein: CASSPSSTTGHGYTF
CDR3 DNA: TGTGCCAGCAGCCCATCATCCACTACAGGGCATGGCTACACCTTC

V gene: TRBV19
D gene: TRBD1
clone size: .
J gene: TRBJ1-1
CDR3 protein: CASSPRQGDTEAFF
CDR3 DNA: TGTGCCAGTAGTCCCCGACAGGGAGACACTGAAGCTTTCTTT

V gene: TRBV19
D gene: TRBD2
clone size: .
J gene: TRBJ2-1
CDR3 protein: CASSQTIAGTSSYNEQFF
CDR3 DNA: TGTGCCAGTTCACAAACCATAGCGGGAACGAGCTCCTACAATGAGCAGTTCTTC

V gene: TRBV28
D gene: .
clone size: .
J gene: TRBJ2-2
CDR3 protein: CASSLSAGGTGELFF
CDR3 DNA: TGTGCCAGCAGTTTATCAGCCGGGGGTACCGGGGAGCTGTTTTTT

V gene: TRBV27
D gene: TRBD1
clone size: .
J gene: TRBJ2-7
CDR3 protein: CASSFGTETYEQYF
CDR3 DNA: TGTGCCAGCAGTTTTGGGACAGAAACCTACGAGCAGTACTTC

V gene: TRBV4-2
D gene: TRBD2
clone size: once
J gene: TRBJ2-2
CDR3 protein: CASSHGLAGENTGELFF
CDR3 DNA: TGTGCCAGCAGCCACGGACTAGCGGGAGAGAACACCGGGGAGCTGTTTTTT

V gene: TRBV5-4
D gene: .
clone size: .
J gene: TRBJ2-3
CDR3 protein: CASSQGGTSTDTQYF
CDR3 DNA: TGTGCCAGCAGCCAGGGGGGAACTAGCACAGATACGCAGTATTTT

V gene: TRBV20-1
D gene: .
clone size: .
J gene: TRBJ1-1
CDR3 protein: CSARNKIIAAF
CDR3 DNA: TGCAGTGCCCGAAATAAAATAATCGCGGCCTTT

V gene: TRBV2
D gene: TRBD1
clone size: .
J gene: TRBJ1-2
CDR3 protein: CASRGITGTGHGYTF
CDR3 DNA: TGTGCCAGCAGGGGCATTACCGGGACAGGCCATGGCTACACCTTC

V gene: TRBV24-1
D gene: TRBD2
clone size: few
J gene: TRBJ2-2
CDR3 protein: CATSQREFEELFF
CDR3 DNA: TGTGCCACCAGCCAGCGGGAGTTCGAGGAGCTGTTTTTT

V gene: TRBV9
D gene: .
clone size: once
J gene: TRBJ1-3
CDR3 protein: CASSVVSGGHGNTIYF
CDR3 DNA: TGTGCCAGCAGCGTAGTTTCCGGGGGGCATGGAAACACCATATATTTT

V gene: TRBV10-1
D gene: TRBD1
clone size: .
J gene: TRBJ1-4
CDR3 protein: CASSRDRRNEKLFF
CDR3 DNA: TGCGCCAGCAGTAGGGACAGGAGAAATGAAAAACTGTTTTTT

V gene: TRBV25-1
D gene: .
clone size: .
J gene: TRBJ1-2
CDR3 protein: CASSESGATKTYGYTF
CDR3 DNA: TGTGCCAGCAGTGAATCAGGGGCCACCAAAACTTATGGCTACACCTTC

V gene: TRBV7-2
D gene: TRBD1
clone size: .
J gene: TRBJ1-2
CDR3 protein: CASSSDRGAYTF
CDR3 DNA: TGTGCCAGCAGCTCGGACAGGGGTGCCTACACCTTC

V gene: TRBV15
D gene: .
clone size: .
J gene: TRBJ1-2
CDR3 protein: CATSQGGTAGGYTF
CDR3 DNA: TGTGCCACCTCCCAGGGAGGTACAGCTGGGGGCTACACCTTC

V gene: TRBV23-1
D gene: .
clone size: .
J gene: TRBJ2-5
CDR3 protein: CASSQRDNQETQYF
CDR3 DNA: TGCGCCAGCAGTCAACGGGACAACCAAGAGACCCAGTACTTC

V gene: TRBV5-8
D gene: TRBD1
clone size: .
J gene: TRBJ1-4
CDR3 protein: CASSSGTGREKLFF
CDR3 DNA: TGTGCCAGCAGCTCAGGGACAGGAAGAGAAAAACTGTTTTTT

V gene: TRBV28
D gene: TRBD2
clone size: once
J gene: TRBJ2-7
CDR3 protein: CASSYRIAGGGRYEQYF
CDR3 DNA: TGTGCCAGCAGTTACCGCATAGCGGGAGGTGGTCGGTACGAGCAGTACTTC